Below, 28 T cell receptor beta chains from the same sample are listed, as sequenced in a study of Graves' ophthalmopathy and Graves' hyperthyroidism. Amplified material comprised TCR beta CDR3 regions derived from RNA transcripts. After a first-round RT-PCR with HTBI primers, a second-round multiplex PCR was run. TCRdb re-analysed the multiplex PCR reads in MiXCR, keeping a single row per CDR3 protein. The sample shows 500,000 to 800,000 distinct CDR3 sequences, just over 40% of them seen only once. The sample consisted of peripheral blood. Source of these receptors: an adult man with Graves' ophthalmopathy.

A remark on this clonotype: Here the CDR3 omits its conserved ending phenylalanine or tryptophan, so a read error is the likely source. CDR3 sequence reads: CASRYDRSSLHS. The CDR3 nucleotides read TGCGCCAGCAGATATGACCGTTCGTCCCTCCACTCT. V usage is TRBV5-1 and J usage is TRBJ1-6; D call uncertain. V lost 5 bases and J 14 bases, leaving 14 bases between the germline ends. Germline-derived CDR1 and CDR2 are SGHRS and YFSETQ. This CDR3 is 12 amino acids long.

A note on this clonotype: Germline is not matched at one junction end, which may reflect a read error. V gene TRBV7-9 combines with J gene TRBJ2-7, with 7 bases lining up with TRBD2. CDR1 is SEHNR and CDR2 is FQNEAQ in the germline V gene (reference sequence). The CDR3 contains 16 residues. The CDR3 sequence: CASSLAAGAFPYEQYF. The CDR3 nucleotides read TGCGCCAGCAGCTTGGCGGCGGGAGCATTTCCGTACGAGCAGTACTTC.

Ten or more counts support this clonotype. V and J are TRBV5-1 and TRBJ1-2; weak D call: TRBD1 (5 bases). V was shortened by 3 bases and J by 10 bases, with 19 bases between the two germline ends. Germline V gene sequence: CDR1 SGHRS, CDR2 YFSETQ. This CDR3 has 14 amino acids. DNA of the CDR3: TGCGCCAGCAGCTCCCTGGCCAGGGAGGCAGACTACACCTTC. This codes for CASSSLAREADYTF.

The CDR3 sequence: CASSPITGERETQYF. CDR3 bases: TGTGCCAGCTCACCTATTACGGGAGAACGAGAGACCCAGTACTTC. This chain connects TRBV2 to TRBJ2-5, with a tentative D call TRBD2 (6 bases). Trimming took 8 bases from V and 4 from J, leaving 20 bases between them. CDR3 size: 15 residues. Germline CDR1 SNHLY, CDR2 FYNNEI.

V is TRBV20-1 and J is TRBJ2-7; 14 bases fit TRBD2. Germline CDR1 reads DFQATT; CDR2 reads SNEGSKA (reference sequence). The CDR3 runs to 14 residues. The CDR3 bases are TGCAGCGCAGGACTAGCGGGGGGTCCGTACGAGCAGTACTTC. Translated, it gives CSAGLAGGPYEQYF.

The chain is built from TRBV14 and TRBJ2-5; D is possibly TRBD2 (7 bases). V lost 8 bases to trimming and J lost 4 bases, with 17 bases between them. The CDR3 loop spans 14 amino acids. CDR1 and CDR2 from the germline V gene are SGHDN and FVKESK. CDR3 DNA: TGTGCCAGCGGAAGGGGGGGGGCCCGAGAGACCCAGTACTTC. This encodes CASGRGGARETQYF.

This clonotype was seen a few times. A read error may produce the germline difference seen at one junction end. The rearrangement uses TRBV10-3 and TRBJ1-1; D gene ambiguous. Germline V gene sequence: CDR1 ENHRY, CDR2 SYGVKD. The CDR3 spans 15 residues. The CDR3 reads CASSEGLWVGAEAFF. CDR3 DNA sequence: TGTGCCAGCAGTGAAGGCTTATGGGTGGGAGCTGAAGCTTTCTTT.

At least ten counts were recorded for this clonotype. The chain couples TRBV11-2 to TRBJ1-2, with D uncertain. Germline V CDR1 and CDR2: SGHAT, FQNNGV. The CDR3 has 14 amino acids. V lost 4 bases, J lost 3 bases, and 12 bases lay in between. The CDR3 protein is CASSSAQSYYGYTF. CDR3 bases: TGTGCCAGCAGCTCTGCCCAGTCATACTATGGCTACACCTTC.

This clonotype appeared once. Sequence at one end of the junction differs from germline and may be a read error. The rearrangement uses TRBV25-1 and TRBJ2-1, with D tentatively TRBD1 (6 bases). Germline CDR1 and CDR2: MGHDK and SYGVNS. There are 15 residues in the CDR3. Here the CDR3 reads CASSDEGTPYNGQFF. CDR3 sequence (DNA): TGTGCCAGCAGTGATGAAGGGACACCCTACAATGGGCAGTTCTTC.

Remarks on this clonotype: Since a much larger clone is just one base distant, this may be a read error. The rearrangement joins TRBV25-1 to TRBJ1-1; D not resolved. Trimming stripped 5 bases from V and 4 bases from J, with 14 bases between. The germline CDR1 and CDR2 sequences are MGHDK and SYGVNS. This CDR3 has 14 residues. CDR3 region: CASSSIRMSTEAFF. The CDR3 DNA follows: TGTGCCAGCAGTTCAATCAGGATGAGCACTGAAGCTTTCTTT.

This chain uses TRBV5-6 with TRBJ2-5, with 14 bases identical to TRBD2. The CDR3 sequence is 16 residues long. The V gene's germline CDR1 is SGHDT and CDR2 YYEEEE. Losses at the gene ends were 0 bases for V and 7 bases for J; bases not matched to a gene: 5. The DNA of the CDR3 is TGTGCCAGCAGCTTGGGACTAGCGGGGGGGCCCGTGACCCAGTACTTC. It specifies CASSLGLAGGPVTQYF.

Comments on this clonotype: A much larger clone is a single base away; this may be a read error. V gene TRBV19 combines with J gene TRBJ1-1; tentatively, D is TRBD1 (5 bases). Trimming removed 4 bases at V and 10 bases at J, with 13 bases between. The V gene's germline CDR1 is LNHDA and CDR2 SQIVND (reference sequence). This CDR3 has 12 amino acids. Written as DNA, the CDR3 is TGTGCCAGTAGTAGCCACATGGGGGTAGCTTTCTTT. This sequence encodes CASSSHMGVAFF.

This clonotype was picked up many times. This rearrangement joins TRBV11-2 to TRBJ2-5; 12 nucleotides align to TRBD2. Per the germline V gene, CDR1 is SGHAT and CDR2 is FQNNGV. The CDR3 covers 16 residues. Trimming cost V 5 bases and J 0 bases; bases outside gene matches: 4. CDR3 sequence (DNA): TGTGCCAGCAGCCCGACTAGCGGGGGACACCAAGAGACCCAGTACTTC. Translated: CASSPTSGGHQETQYF.

This clonotype was seen ten or more times. The V call is TRBV5-1, the J call TRBJ2-7; the D is unclear. Trimming shortened V by 0 bases and J by 3 bases, and 7 bases separated the two germline ends. The CDR3 runs to 13 residues. Germline V gene sequence: CDR1 SGHRS, CDR2 YFSETQ. The DNA for the CDR3 is TGCGCCAGCAGCTTGGTCCACAGCTACGAGCAGTACTTC. Amino acid sequence: CASSLVHSYEQYF. Variable domain in full (rest from reference TRBV5-1 and TRBJ2-7): KAGVTQTPRYLIKTRGQQVTLSCSPISGHRSVSWYQQTPGQGLQFLFEYFSETQRNKGNFPGRFSGRQFSNSRSEMNVSTLELGDSALYLCASSLVHSYEQYFGPGTRLTVT.

Written as DNA, the CDR3 is TGTGCCAGCAGTGAATGGACAGGGGCCGAGCAGTACTTC. Residues: CASSEWTGAEQYF. The V gene is TRBV25-1, the J gene TRBJ2-7; TRBD1 matches 9 bases. From germline, CDR1 is MGHDK and CDR2 SYGVNS. The CDR3 runs to 13 residues. V shed 1 base and J 6 bases; nucleotides not matched to a gene: 1.

This clonotype was picked up many times. The chain has TRBV7-8 and TRBJ1-5; a weak D match, TRBD1 (6 bases). The CDR3 spans 16 residues. Germline lookup yields CDR1 SGHVS and CDR2 FQNEAQ. With 5 bases removed from V and 2 bases from J, the gap between germline ends came to 16 bases. The CDR3 here is CASSPDSRGGNQPQHF. The CDR3 bases are TGTGCCAGCAGCCCGGACAGTCGAGGTGGCAATCAGCCCCAGCATTTT.

In regard to this clonotype: The junction shows a germline mismatch at one end, possibly a read error. The chain carries TRBV7-2 and TRBJ1-3; 7 positions match TRBD1. The V gene's germline CDR1 is SGHTA and CDR2 FQGNSA. The CDR3 has 16 residues. The CDR3 DNA reads TGCGCCAGCAGCCAATACAGGGGTGGCTCTGGAAACACCATATATTTT. Amino acids: CASSQYRGGSGNTIYF.

This clonotype was seen ten or more times. The chain couples TRBV19 to TRBJ1-2; 11 bases fit TRBD1. Germline CDR1 reads LNHDA; CDR2 reads SQIVND (reference sequence). The CDR3 runs to 15 residues. V lost 4 bases to trimming and J lost 4 bases; unmatched junction nucleotides: 5. CDR3 sequence reads: CASSTRTGGGYGYTF. The CDR3 bases are TGTGCCAGTAGTACCAGGACAGGGGGCGGCTATGGCTACACCTTC.

This rearrangement joins TRBV6-6 to TRBJ2-7; D gene uncertain. The CDR3 totals 13 residues. Trimming took 0 bases from V and 3 from J, leaving 6 bases between them. Germline V gene sequence: CDR1 MNHNY, CDR2 SVGAGI (reference sequence). CDR3 bases: TGTGCCAGCAGTTACTCCAAAGACTACGAGCAGTACTTC. Translating gives CASSYSKDYEQYF.

Many counts were recorded for this clonotype. CDR3 bases: TGTGCCACCACCAGTCGTGGTAAAGGGGACTATGGCTACACCTTC. Amino acids: CATTSRGKGDYGYTF. The chain joins TRBV15 to TRBJ1-2; D perhaps matches TRBD1 (5 bases). The CDR3 consists of 15 residues. Germline loops: CDR1 LNHNV, CDR2 YYDKDF (reference sequence). V was shortened by 7 bases and J by 3 bases, with 18 bases between the two germline ends.

This clonotype was seen many times. CDR3 in amino acids: CASSFGGSKNSPLHF. CDR3 nucleotides: TGTGCCAGCAGTTTTGGAGGCTCGAAAAATTCACCCCTCCACTTT. The V gene is TRBV12-3 or TRBV12-4, the J gene TRBJ1-6; D not certain. V was shortened by 3 bases and J by 7 bases, with 13 bases between the two germline ends. This CDR3 has 15 amino acids.

This clonotype was counted at least ten times. The V and J genes are TRBV11-3 and TRBJ1-3; a possible D gene is TRBD1 (6 bases). Trimming removed 0 bases at V and 0 bases at J, with 9 bases between. CDR3 size: 16 residues. Germline loops: CDR1 SGHNT, CDR2 YENEEA. The CDR3 sequence: CASSLEADSSGNTIYF. As DNA, the CDR3 is TGTGCCAGCAGCTTAGAAGCGGACAGCTCTGGAAACACCATATATTTT.

CDR3 sequence: CASSQVAAHSEAFF. The CDR3 DNA sequence: TGTGCCAGCAGCCAAGTCGCAGCTCACAGTGAAGCTTTCTTT. V gene TRBV3-1 combines with J gene TRBJ1-1; unclear D gene. Per germline, CDR1 LGHDT and CDR2 YNNKEL (reference sequence). The CDR3 consists of 14 residues. V was clipped by 1 base and J by 7 bases, with 13 bases between them.

This clonotype has at least ten counts. This chain connects TRBV19 to TRBJ1-5, with 8 bases lining up with TRBD1. Trimming removed 6 bases from V and 0 bases from J; junction bases left unmatched: 7. Germline CDR1 LNHDA, CDR2 SQIVND (reference sequence). The CDR3 consists of 16 residues. CDR3: CASRRDRGNSNQPQHF. The CDR3 nucleotides read TGTGCCAGTAGACGCGACAGGGGCAATAGCAATCAGCCCCAGCATTTT.

This clonotype was seen a few times. The chain uses TRBV5-1 and TRBJ2-2; the match to TRBD2 covers 9 bases. The CDR3 totals 17 residues. Trimming removed 2 bases from V and 5 bases from J; junction bases left unmatched: 10. Germline V gene lookup returns CDR1 SGHRS and CDR2 YFSETQ. CDR3 protein: CASSFLRGRGGTGELFF. The CDR3 DNA reads as TGCGCCAGCAGCTTTCTTCGCGGGAGGGGAGGGACCGGGGAGCTGTTTTTT.

Many counts were recorded for this clonotype. The chain carries TRBV7-8 and TRBJ2-7, with 9 bases fitting TRBD1. After removal of 5 bases from V and 5 bases from J, the junction contained 7 bases not matched to a gene. The CDR3 loop spans 14 amino acids. The germline gives CDR1 SGHVS, CDR2 FQNEAQ. DNA of the CDR3: TGTGCCAGCAGCCCTAGGACAGGGGTTGACGAGCAGTACTTC. It encodes CASSPRTGVDEQYF. Full variable domain (remainder filled in from reference TRBV7-8 and TRBJ2-7): GAGVSQSPRYKVAKRGQDVALRCDPISGHVSLFWYQQALGQGPEFLTYFQNEAQLDKSGLPSDRFFAERPEGSVSTLKIQRTQQEDSAVYLCASSPRTGVDEQYFGPGTRLTVT.

The sample holds many counts of this clonotype. The chain is built from TRBV7-9 and TRBJ2-2; D may be TRBD2 (5 bases). Trimming removed 1 base at V and 3 bases at J, with 12 bases between. CDR3 length: 16 residues. Germline V gene lookup returns CDR1 SEHNR and CDR2 FQNEAQ (reference sequence). CDR3 nucleotide sequence: TGTGCCAGCAGCTTAGGCAGCGGAGGACACACCGGGGAGCTGTTTTTT. As protein: CASSLGSGGHTGELFF.

Ten or more counts support this clonotype. The rearrangement links TRBV14 to TRBJ2-7; 8 positions match TRBD1. CDR1 SGHDN and CDR2 FVKESK come from the germline V gene. V shed 3 bases, J shed 4 bases, and the junction held 5 bases outside the gene matches. This CDR3 has 14 amino acids. Written as DNA, the CDR3 is TGTGCCAGCAGCCACGGGACAGGAGCATACGAGCAGTACTTC. Translated, it gives CASSHGTGAYEQYF.